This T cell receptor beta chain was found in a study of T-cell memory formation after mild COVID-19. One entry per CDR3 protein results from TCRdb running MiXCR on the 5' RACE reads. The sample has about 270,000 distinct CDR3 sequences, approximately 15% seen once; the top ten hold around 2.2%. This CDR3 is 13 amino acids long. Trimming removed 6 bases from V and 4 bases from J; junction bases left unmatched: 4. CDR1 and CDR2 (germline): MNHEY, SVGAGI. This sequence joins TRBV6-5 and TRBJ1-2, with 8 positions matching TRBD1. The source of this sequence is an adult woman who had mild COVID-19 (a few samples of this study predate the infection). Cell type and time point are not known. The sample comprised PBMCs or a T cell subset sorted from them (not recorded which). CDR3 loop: CASRDRETYGYTF. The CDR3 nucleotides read TGTGCCAGCAGGGACAGGGAAACCTATGGCTACACCTTC.